This TCR beta chain was sequenced for a study of T cell responses to AZD1222 COVID-19 vaccine (dated by TCRdb to about 2021). The study in broad terms: Because spike-specific TCR depth and breadth did not differ between the two schedules, AZD1222 recipients who got a second dose at roughly 4 weeks were pooled with those who got a second dose at roughly 12 weeks. TCR sequencing covered roughly 230 trial participants: 200 to 220 given two doses of AZD1222 and 26 given two doses of MenACWY control vaccine. Trial participants were enrolled by age into subgroups of 18-55, 56-69 and 70-plus years, and around 140, 26 and 57 TCR-sequenced participants, respectively, were included in these subgroups. Study-level results and caveats: No day 14 peak-response samples were available, so repertoires were characterized only after the peak T cell response. A significant rise in spike-specific TCR breadth and depth was observed after two AZD1222 doses relative to day 0 and relative to MenACWY recipients. In the small 56-69-year group, the increase in depth fell short of significance, most likely because of low power. Nearly half of unique spike-specific TCRs reportedly recognized epitopes outside regions mutated in the B.1.351 and B.1.1.7 variants. Only five or six AZD1222 recipients were SARS-CoV-2 seropositive at baseline, limiting conclusions about previously exposed vaccinees. Participants were mostly white British, with more females than males. The authors suggested clonal diversity may have been underestimated. CD4 TCRs associated with the vaccine covered the entire spike protein, and the dominant responses were in regions 160-218 and 743-854.

This specimen's time point label, interpreted: baseline before first vaccination. Vaccinee samples came from UK trials COV001 and COV002, including a single-blind randomized controlled phase 2/3 trial of AZD1222 (ChAdOx1 nCoV-19) in healthy adults. For TCRbeta chain sequencing, PBMC samples were collected from trial participants at day 0 and at day 28 after the second dose. Notes on this clone: Its antigen has not been determined. No per-base quality is available; no much larger clone lies one base away.

The CDR3 regions of human TCRbeta chains were analyzed by immunosequencing. The study's own analysis went as follows. TCRs in the repertoires were compared against a reference library of SARS-CoV-2-specific TCRs that had been generated with the MIRA antigen-specificity platform. Breadth was defined as the fraction of unique TCRs that were SARS-CoV-2-associated, and depth was defined as the fraction of total T cells that were SARS-CoV-2-associated. Using the MIRA data, each spike-specific TCR was assigned both to the spike region to which the TCR was reactive and to a CD4 or CD8 class. Log10-transformed breadth and depth values were compared by one-way ANOVA with Sidak's multiple comparisons tests. TCRdb holds this immuneACCESS table with in-frame rearrangements only. Some clones are missing; in checked studies, unresolved V genes explain under half, and the rest has no known cause. V, J and clone size are taken as reported in that table, and D and trimming were inferred from the DNA itself. The sample data list approximately 180,000 clones, and about 90% of these were observed just once. The ten biggest clones cover 5% to 7% of the sample.

The material was peripheral blood, obtained on day 0 of AZD1222 vaccination. The clonotype was recovered from an adult in good health.

The DNA sequence follows: TGTGCCTGGAGTGAGGGTTCCGAGCAGTACTTC. This codes for CAWSEGSEQYF. This receptor chain uses TRBV30 and TRBJ2-7; the D gene is not confidently resolved. From the cysteine up to the phenylalanine, the CDR3 has a length of 11 residues. Of the read, only the CDR3 DNA is kept; its 33 bases are in frame from base 1. Relative to germline, V is 1 base shorter and J is 6 bases shorter, with 7 bases between their ends. According to the germline V gene (reference sequence), CDR1 reads GTSNPN and CDR2 reads SVGIG.